These T cell receptor beta chains were read from a single sample in a study of blood T cell repertoires in COVID-19. Clones were sequenced by immunoSEQ multiplex PCR, and TCRdb holds only the in-frame ones, with some missing. The repertoire holds about 170,000 clones, with 79% as singletons. Material for sequencing was PBMCs or T cells enriched from blood (not recorded which). The receptor source for this set is a woman aged 70-85 years in a cohort exposed to, infected with or recovered from COVID-19 (not recorded which). Each CDR3 is given with its conserved first and last residue. A D gene is named only where the DNA matches it firmly. A clone size is listed for some rows: how often the clone was seen (once, few, many), or a class if it is expanded.

D: .
V: TRBV9
length: 13
size: few
J: TRBJ2-1
CDR3: CASSPRLGNEQFF
DNA: TGTGCCAGCAGCCCGAGACTAGGGAATGAGCAGTTCTTC

D: .
V: TRBV19
length: 16
size: .
J: TRBJ1-5
CDR3: CASSKNHREGRQPQHF
DNA: TGTGCCAGTAGTAAGAACCACAGGGAGGGGAGACAGCCCCAGCATTTT

D: .
V: TRBV3-1/TRBV3-2
length: 16
size: .
J: TRBJ1-4
CDR3: CASSQAGGVTNEKLFF
DNA: TGTGCCAGCAGCCAAGCGGGGGGCGTAACTAATGAAAAACTGTTTTTT

D: TRBD2
V: TRBV9
length: 20
size: .
J: TRBJ2-1
CDR3: CASTGRSGRLADISYNEQFF
DNA: TGTGCCAGCACAGGGCGCAGCGGGAGACTAGCGGATATCTCCTACAATGAGCAGTTCTTC

D: .
V: TRBV18
length: 12
size: once
J: TRBJ2-3
CDR3: CASSPSTGAGYF
DNA: TGTGCCAGCTCACCAAGTACTGGGGCAGGGTATTTT

D: TRBD2
V: TRBV24-1
length: 18
size: .
J: TRBJ2-1
CDR3: CATSGGLAGGPWYNEQFF
DNA: TGTGCCACCAGTGGGGGACTAGCGGGAGGGCCGTGGTACAATGAGCAGTTCTTC

D: TRBD1
V: TRBV7-7
length: 15
size: .
J: TRBJ2-5
CDR3: CASSLHPGGQETQYF
DNA: TGTGCTAGCAGCTTACATCCAGGGGGCCAAGAGACCCAGTACTTC

D: TRBD2
V: TRBV3-1/TRBV3-2
length: 15
size: once
J: TRBJ2-3
CDR3: CASSQDPAGAGTQYF
DNA: TGTGCCAGCAGCCAAGATCCCGCGGGAGCGGGTACGCAGTATTTT

D: TRBD1
V: TRBV7-9
length: 15
size: .
J: TRBJ2-1
CDR3: CASSPGQGEDNEQFF
DNA: TGTGCCAGCAGCCCAGGACAGGGGGAAGACAATGAGCAGTTCTTC

D: .
V: TRBV19
length: 14
size: .
J: TRBJ2-2
CDR3: CASSVLTGTGELFF
DNA: TGTGCCAGTAGTGTCCTGACAGGCACCGGGGAGCTGTTTTTT

D: TRBD1
V: TRBV4-3
length: 16
size: few
J: TRBJ1-1
CDR3: CASSQVRGTPNTEAFF
DNA: TGCGCCAGCAGCCAAGTCAGGGGGACACCTAACACTGAAGCTTTCTTT

D: TRBD1
V: TRBV9
length: 12
size: .
J: TRBJ1-1
CDR3: CASSLGQGEAFF
DNA: TGTGCCAGCAGCTTAGGACAGGGTGAAGCTTTCTTT

D: .
V: TRBV28
length: 11
size: .
J: TRBJ2-5
CDR3: CASSLSGTQYF
DNA: TGTGCCAGCAGTTTGTCAGGGACCCAGTACTTC

D: TRBD1
V: TRBV3-1/TRBV3-2
length: 14
size: .
J: TRBJ1-2
CDR3: CASSEGQGGYGYTF
DNA: TGTGCCAGCAGCGAGGGACAGGGCGGCTATGGCTACACCTTC

D: .
V: TRBV28
length: 12
size: .
J: TRBJ1-5
CDR3: CASSLIHQPQHF
DNA: TGTGCCAGCAGCCTAATACATCAGCCCCAGCATTTT

D: .
V: TRBV2
length: 14
size: few
J: TRBJ1-1
CDR3: CASSTQGLTPEAFF
DNA: TGTGCCAGCTCTACGCAGGGTTTGACCCCTGAAGCTTTCTTT

D: TRBD2
V: TRBV5-1
length: 16
size: .
J: TRBJ2-5
CDR3: CASSFGAGAGGETQYF
DNA: TGCGCCAGCAGCTTTGGAGCGGGAGCAGGAGGAGAGACCCAGTACTTC

D: .
V: TRBV7-3
length: 13
size: .
J: TRBJ1-1
CDR3: CASSASGATEAFF
DNA: TGTGCCAGCAGCGCCTCAGGGGCCACTGAAGCTTTCTTT

D: .
V: TRBV12-3/TRBV12-4
length: 12
size: .
J: TRBJ1-5
CDR3: CASSLQGQPQHF
DNA: TGTGCCAGCAGTTTACAGGGGCAGCCCCAGCATTTT

D: TRBD1
V: TRBV7-6
length: 15
size: .
J: TRBJ2-1
CDR3: CASRQGPQDHNEQFF
DNA: TGTGCCAGCCGACAGGGACCTCAAGACCACAATGAGCAGTTCTTC

D: TRBD1
V: TRBV28
length: 15
size: .
J: TRBJ2-2
CDR3: CASLSQGAGTGELFF
DNA: TGTGCCAGCCTTTCACAGGGGGCAGGCACCGGGGAGCTGTTTTTT

D: .
V: TRBV15
length: 15
size: .
J: TRBJ1-2
CDR3: CATSTTGWQNYGYTF
DNA: TGTGCCACCAGCACTACAGGGTGGCAAAACTATGGCTACACCTTC

D: .
V: TRBV18
length: 18
size: .
J: TRBJ2-1
CDR3: CASSPPSRGMGYSNEQFF
DNA: TGTGCCAGCTCACCACCGAGCAGGGGCATGGGTTACTCCAATGAGCAGTTCTTC

D: TRBD1
V: TRBV19
length: 14
size: .
J: TRBJ2-7
CDR3: CASSQRQGSYEQYF
DNA: TGTGCCAGTAGTCAGAGACAGGGCTCCTACGAGCAGTACTTC

D: TRBD1
V: TRBV7-9
length: 15
size: .
J: TRBJ1-4
CDR3: CASSFTGVGNEKLFF
DNA: TGTGCCAGCAGTTTTACAGGGGTAGGGAATGAAAAACTGTTTTTT

D: TRBD2
V: TRBV7-3
length: 15
size: .
J: TRBJ2-1
CDR3: CASSFGLAGGDEQFF
DNA: TGTGCCAGCAGCTTCGGACTAGCGGGAGGCGATGAGCAGTTCTTC

D: .
V: TRBV11-1
length: 14
size: .
J: TRBJ1-4
CDR3: CASSYGESNEKLFF
DNA: TGTGCCAGCAGCTATGGGGAGTCAAATGAAAAACTGTTTTTT

D: .
V: TRBV5-1
length: 16
size: .
J: TRBJ1-4
CDR3: CASSLGTAPGGEKLFF
DNA: TGCGCCAGCAGTTTGGGGACGGCACCAGGAGGTGAAAAACTGTTTTTT

D: TRBD2
V: TRBV19
length: 22
size: .
J: TRBJ2-2
CDR3: CASSIDRETGTGTLAGGGELFF
DNA: TGTGCCAGTAGTATAGATAGAGAAACCGGGACAGGGACTCTAGCGGGAGGTGGGGAGCTGTTTTTT

D: TRBD2
V: TRBV5-1
length: 14
size: .
J: TRBJ2-7
CDR3: CASSPTGGSYEQYF
DNA: TGCGCCAGCAGCCCGACGGGGGGGAGCTACGAGCAGTACTTC